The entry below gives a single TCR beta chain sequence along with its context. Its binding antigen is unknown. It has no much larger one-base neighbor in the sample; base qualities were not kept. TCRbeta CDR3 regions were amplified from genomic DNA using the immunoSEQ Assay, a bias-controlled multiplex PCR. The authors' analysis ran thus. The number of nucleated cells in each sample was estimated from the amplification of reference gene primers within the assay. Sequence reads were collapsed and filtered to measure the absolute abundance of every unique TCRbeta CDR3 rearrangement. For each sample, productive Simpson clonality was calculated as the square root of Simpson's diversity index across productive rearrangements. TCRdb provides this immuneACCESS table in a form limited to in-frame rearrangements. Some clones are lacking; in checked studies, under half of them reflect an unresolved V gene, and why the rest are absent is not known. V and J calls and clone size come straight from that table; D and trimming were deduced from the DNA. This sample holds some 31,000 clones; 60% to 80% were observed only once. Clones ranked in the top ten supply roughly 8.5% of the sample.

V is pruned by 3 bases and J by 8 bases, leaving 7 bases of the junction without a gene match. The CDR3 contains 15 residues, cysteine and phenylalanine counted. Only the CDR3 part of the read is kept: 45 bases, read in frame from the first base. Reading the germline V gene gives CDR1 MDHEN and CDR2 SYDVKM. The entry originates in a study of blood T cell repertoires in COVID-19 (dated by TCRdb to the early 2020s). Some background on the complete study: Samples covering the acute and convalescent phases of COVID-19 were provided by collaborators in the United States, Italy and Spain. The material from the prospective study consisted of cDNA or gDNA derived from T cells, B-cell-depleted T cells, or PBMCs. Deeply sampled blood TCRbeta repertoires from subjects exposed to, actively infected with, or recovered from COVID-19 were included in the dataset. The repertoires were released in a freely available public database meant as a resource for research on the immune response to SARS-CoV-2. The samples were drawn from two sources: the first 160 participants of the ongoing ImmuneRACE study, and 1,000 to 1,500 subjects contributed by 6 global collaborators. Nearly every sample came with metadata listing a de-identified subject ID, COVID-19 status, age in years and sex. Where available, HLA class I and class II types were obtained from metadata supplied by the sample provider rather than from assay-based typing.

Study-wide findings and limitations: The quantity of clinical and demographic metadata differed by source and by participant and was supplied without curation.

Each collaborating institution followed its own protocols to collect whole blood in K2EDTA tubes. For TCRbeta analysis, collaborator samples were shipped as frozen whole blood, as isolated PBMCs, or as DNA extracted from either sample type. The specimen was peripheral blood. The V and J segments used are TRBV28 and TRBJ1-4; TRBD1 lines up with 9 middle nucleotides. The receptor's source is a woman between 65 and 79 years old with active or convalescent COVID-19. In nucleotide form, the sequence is TGTGCCAGCAGTTTCCCGGGACAGGGAGCCGAAAAACTGTTTTTT. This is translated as CASSFPGQGAEKLFF.